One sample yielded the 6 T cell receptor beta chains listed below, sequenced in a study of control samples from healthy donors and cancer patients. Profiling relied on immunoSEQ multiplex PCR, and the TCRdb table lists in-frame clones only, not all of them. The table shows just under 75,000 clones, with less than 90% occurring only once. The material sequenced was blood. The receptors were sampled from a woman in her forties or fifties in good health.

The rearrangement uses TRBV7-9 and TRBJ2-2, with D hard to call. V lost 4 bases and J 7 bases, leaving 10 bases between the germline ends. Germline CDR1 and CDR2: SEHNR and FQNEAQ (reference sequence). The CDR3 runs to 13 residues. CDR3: CASSSYIDGELFF. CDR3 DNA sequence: TGTGCCAGCAGCTCTTACATAGACGGGGAGCTGTTTTTT. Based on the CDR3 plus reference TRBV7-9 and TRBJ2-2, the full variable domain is DTGVSQNPRHKITKRGQNVTFRCDPISEHNRLYWYRQTLGQGPEFLTYFQNEAQLEKSRLLSDRFSAERPKGSFSTLEIQRTEQGDSAMYLCASSSYIDGELFFGEGSRLTVL.

CDR3 in DNA: TGTGCCAGTAGTATGGTAGCGGGATCGTACAATGAGCAGTTCTTC. It specifies CASSMVAGSYNEQFF. The chain has TRBV19 and TRBJ2-1; 8 positions match TRBD2. Germline V gene sequence: CDR1 LNHDA, CDR2 SQIVND (reference sequence). The CDR3 has 15 amino acids. Trimming cost V 3 bases and J 4 bases; bases outside gene matches: 5.

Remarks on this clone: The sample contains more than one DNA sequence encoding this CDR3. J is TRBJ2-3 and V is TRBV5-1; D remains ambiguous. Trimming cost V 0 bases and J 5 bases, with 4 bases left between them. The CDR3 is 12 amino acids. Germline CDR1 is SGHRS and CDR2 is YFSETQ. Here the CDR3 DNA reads TGCGCCAGCAGCTTGGGGCAAGATACGCAGTATTTT. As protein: CASSLGQDTQYF. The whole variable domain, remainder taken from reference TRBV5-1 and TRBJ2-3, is KAGVTQTPRYLIKTRGQQVTLSCSPISGHRSVSWYQQTPGQGLQFLFEYFSETQRNKGNFPGRFSGRQFSNSRSEMNVSTLELGDSALYLCASSLGQDTQYFGPGTRLTVL.

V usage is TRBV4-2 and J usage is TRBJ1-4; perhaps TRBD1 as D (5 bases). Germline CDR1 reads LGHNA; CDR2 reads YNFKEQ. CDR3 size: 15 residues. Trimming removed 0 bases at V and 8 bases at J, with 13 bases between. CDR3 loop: CASSQDKGPGEKLFF. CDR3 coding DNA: TGTGCCAGCAGCCAAGATAAAGGACCAGGGGAAAAACTGTTTTTT.

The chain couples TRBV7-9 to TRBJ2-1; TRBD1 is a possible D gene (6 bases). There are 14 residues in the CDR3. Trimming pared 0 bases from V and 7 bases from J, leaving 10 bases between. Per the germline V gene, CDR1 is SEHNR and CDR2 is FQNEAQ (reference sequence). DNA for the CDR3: TGTGCCAGCAGCTTAGCCCGGACAGTTAATGAGCAGTTCTTC. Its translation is CASSLARTVNEQFF.

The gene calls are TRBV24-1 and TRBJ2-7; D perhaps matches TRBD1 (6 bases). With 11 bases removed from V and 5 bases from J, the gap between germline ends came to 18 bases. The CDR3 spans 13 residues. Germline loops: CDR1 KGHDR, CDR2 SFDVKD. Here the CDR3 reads CANYCGRGHEQYF. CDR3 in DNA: TGTGCCAACTACTGCGGCAGGGGCCACGAGCAGTACTTC.